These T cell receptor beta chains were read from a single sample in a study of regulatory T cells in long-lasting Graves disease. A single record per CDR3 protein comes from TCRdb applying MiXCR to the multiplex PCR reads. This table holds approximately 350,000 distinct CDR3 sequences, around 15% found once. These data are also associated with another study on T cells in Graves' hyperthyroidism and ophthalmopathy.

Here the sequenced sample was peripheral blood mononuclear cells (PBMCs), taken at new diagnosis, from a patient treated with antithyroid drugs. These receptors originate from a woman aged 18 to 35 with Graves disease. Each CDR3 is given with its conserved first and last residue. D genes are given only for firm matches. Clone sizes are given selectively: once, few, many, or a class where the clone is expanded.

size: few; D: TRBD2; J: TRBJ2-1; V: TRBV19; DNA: TGTGCCAGTAGTATAGATCTGTCCGGGACTAGCGGGGTCCGGAGAGAGCAGTTCTTC; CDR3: CASSIDLSGTSGVRREQFF
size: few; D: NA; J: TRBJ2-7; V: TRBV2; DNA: TGTGCCAGCAGGGAGGGACAGAGTAACTACGAGCAGTACTTC; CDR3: CASREGQSNYEQYF
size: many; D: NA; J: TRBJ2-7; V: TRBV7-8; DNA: TGTGCCAGCAGCCGCGTCTCGAATTACAGGTCGTACGAGCAGTACTTC; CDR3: CASSRVSNYRSYEQYF
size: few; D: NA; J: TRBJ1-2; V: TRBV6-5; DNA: TGTGCCAGCAGTTACCGCAGAACCAACCAACTTCGAAGCTATGGCTACACCTTC; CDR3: CASSYRRTNQLRSYGYTF
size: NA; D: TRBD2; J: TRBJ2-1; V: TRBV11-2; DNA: TGTGCCAGCAGCCGAGCGGGAGCATCCTACAATGAGCAGTTCTTC; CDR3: CASSRAGASYNEQFF
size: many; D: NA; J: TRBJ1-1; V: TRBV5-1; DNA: TGCGCCAGCAGCTCGCCCCAGGGGAAAGGGGCCATGAACACTGAAGCTTTCTTT; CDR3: CASSSPQGKGAMNTEAFF
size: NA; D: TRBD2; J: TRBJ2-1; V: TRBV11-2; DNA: TGTGCCAGCAGTCTAGCGGGGGTTATTGCCAATGAGCAGTTCTTC; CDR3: CASSLAGVIANEQFF
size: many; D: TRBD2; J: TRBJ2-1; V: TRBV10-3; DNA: TGTGCCATCAGTGGCCTAGGGAGGGTCGGGTCCTACAATGAGCAGTTCTTC; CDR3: CAISGLGRVGSYNEQFF
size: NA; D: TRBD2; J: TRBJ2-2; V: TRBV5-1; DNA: TGCGCCAGCAGCGTGACTAGCGGGGGGTCCGGGGAGCTGTTTTTT; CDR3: CASSVTSGGSGELFF
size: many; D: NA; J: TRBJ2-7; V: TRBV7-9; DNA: TGTGCCAGCAGCTTAGACAGGGCGGCCGAGCAGTACTTC; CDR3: CASSLDRAAEQYF
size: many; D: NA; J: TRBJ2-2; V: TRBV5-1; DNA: TGCGCCAGCAGCTTCTACGATGGCACCGGGGAGCTGTTTTTT; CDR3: CASSFYDGTGELFF
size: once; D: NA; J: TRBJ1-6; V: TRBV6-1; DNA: TGTGCCAGCGGGGCCGGGACGGATAATTCACCCCTCCACTTT; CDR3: CASGAGTDNSPLHF
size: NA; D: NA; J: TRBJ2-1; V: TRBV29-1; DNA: TGCAGCGTTCAACGGAAGAGCTCCTACAATGAGCAGTTCTTC; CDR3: CSVQRKSSYNEQFF
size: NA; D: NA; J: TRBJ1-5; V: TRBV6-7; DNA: TGTGCCGGCAGCCCCGAAATTCCCGGAAGGGGCAGCAATCAGCCCCAGCATTTT; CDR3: CAGSPEIPGRGSNQPQHF
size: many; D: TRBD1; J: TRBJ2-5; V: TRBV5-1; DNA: TGCGCCAGCAGCACCGGACAGGGGCAGCAAGAGACCCAGTACTTC; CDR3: CASSTGQGQQETQYF
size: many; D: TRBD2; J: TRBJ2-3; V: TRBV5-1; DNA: TGCGCCAGCAGCTTGGGACTAGCGGGAGTAAATCAGTATTTT; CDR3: CASSLGLAGVNQYF
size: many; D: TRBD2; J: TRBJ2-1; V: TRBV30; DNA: TGTGCCTATTCCACTAGCGGGAGTGGGAATGAGCAGTTCTTC; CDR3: CAYSTSGSGNEQFF
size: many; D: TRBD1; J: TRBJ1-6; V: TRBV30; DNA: TGTGCCTGGAGTACGAAGGGACAGTTCAATTCACCCCTCCACTTT; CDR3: CAWSTKGQFNSPLHF
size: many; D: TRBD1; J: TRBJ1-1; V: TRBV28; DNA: TGTGCCAGCAGTTCCCGGGGACAGAGGAACACTGAAGCTTTCTTT; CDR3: CASSSRGQRNTEAFF
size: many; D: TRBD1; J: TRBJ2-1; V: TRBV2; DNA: TGTGCCAGCGGGGAGTTGGGACAGTGGGGAGTCCCCTACAATGAGCAGTTCTTC; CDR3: CASGELGQWGVPYNEQFF
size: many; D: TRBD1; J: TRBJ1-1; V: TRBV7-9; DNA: TGTGCCAGCAGCTTTGGGACAGGGATGAACACTGAAGCTTTCTTT; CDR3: CASSFGTGMNTEAFF
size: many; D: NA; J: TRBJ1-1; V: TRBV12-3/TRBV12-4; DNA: TGTGCCAGCAGTTTAAGGCACATGAACACTGAAGCTTTCTTT; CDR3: CASSLRHMNTEAFF
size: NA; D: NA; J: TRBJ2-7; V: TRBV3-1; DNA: TGTGCCAGCAGCCAAGCGCGGAGCTCCTACGAGCAGTACTTC; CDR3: CASSQARSSYEQYF
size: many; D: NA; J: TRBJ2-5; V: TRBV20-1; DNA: TGCAGTGCTCGAAGGGTCCCAGGGGGGGAGACCCAGTACTTC; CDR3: CSARRVPGGETQYF
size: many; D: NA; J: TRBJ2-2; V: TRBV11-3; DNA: TGTGCCAGCAGCGTCTGGGCCCCAGGGTTTACGAACACCGGGGAGCTGTTTTTT; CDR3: CASSVWAPGFTNTGELFF
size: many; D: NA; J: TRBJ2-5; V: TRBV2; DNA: TGTGCCAGCAGTGAGGGGTCCATAGAGACCCAGTACTTC; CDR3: CASSEGSIETQYF
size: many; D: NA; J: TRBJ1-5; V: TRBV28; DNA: TGTGCCAGTGGAGAGGCTGGTCGCAATCAGCCCCAGCATTTT; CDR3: CASGEAGRNQPQHF
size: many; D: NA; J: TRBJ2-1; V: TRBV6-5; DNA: TGTGCCAGCAGTGACTCGACGGGGGCGGCGGTTCTTGAGCAGTTCTTC; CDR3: CASSDSTGAAVLEQFF
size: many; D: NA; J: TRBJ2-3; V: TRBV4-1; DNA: TGCGCCAGCAGCCAGGCACTAGTAACAGATACGCAGTATTTT; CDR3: CASSQALVTDTQYF
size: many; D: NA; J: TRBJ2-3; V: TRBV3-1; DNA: TGTGCCAGCAGCCAAGCGCGGGGACGCACAGATACGCAGTATTTT; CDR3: CASSQARGRTDTQYF
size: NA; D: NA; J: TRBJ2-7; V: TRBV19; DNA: TGTGCCAGTAACCAGGGGGGGTTCTCCTACGAGCAGTACTTC; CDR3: CASNQGGFSYEQYF
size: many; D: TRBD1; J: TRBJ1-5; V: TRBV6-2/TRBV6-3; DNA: TGTGCCAGCAAAACAGGGGGTAGTCAGCCCCAGCATTTT; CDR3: CASKTGGSQPQHF
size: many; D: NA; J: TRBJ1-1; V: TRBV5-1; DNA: TGTGCCAGCAGCCTGGGGGGACGGGGCCCCATGAACACTGAAGCTTTCTTT; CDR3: CASSLGGRGPMNTEAFF
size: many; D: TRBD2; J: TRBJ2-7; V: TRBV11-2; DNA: TGTGCCAGCAGCTTATTTGGGCTAGCGGGGTCATCCTACGAGCAGTACTTC; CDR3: CASSLFGLAGSSYEQYF
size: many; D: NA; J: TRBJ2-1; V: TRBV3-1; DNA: TGTGCCAGCAGCCAGGGTTACCGAGGGGGGAATGAGCAGTTCTTC; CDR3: CASSQGYRGGNEQFF
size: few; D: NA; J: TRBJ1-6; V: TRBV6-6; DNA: TGTGCCAGCAGTTACTCGAGCCGGTCTAATTCAGTTCTTGGATTGGGCGCCCTCCACTTT; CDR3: CASSYSSRSNSVLGLGALHF
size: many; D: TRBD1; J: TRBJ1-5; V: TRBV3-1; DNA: TGTGCCAGCGGACCAGGACAGGGGCTAAATCAGCCCCAGCATTTT; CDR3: CASGPGQGLNQPQHF
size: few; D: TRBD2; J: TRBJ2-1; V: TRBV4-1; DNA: TGCGCCAGCAGCCAACCATCCATCCGGGGGGACAATGAGCAGTTCTTC; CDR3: CASSQPSIRGDNEQFF
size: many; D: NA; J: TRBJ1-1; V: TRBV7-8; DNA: TGTGCCAGCAGCCCCACGGCGTGGGGGGGCACTGAAGCTTTCTTT; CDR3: CASSPTAWGGTEAFF
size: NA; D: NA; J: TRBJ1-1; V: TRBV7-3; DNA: TGTGCCAGCAGCTTATATGCCGAAGGCACTGAAGCTTTCTTT; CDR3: CASSLYAEGTEAFF
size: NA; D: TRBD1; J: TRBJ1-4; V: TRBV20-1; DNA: TGCAGTGCTTCTACCGGGACAGGGGTTTATAATGAAAAACTGTTTTTT; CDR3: CSASTGTGVYNEKLFF
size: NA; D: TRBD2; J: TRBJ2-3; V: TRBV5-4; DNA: TGTGCCAGCAGCTTGTCTAGCGGTGAGGCAGATACGCAGTATTTT; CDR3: CASSLSSGEADTQYF
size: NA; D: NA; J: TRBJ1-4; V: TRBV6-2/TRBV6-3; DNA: TGTGCCAGCAGTTACTCCAACAGGGCTACCGCTGAAAAACTGTTTTTT; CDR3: CASSYSNRATAEKLFF
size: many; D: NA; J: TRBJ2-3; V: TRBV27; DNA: TGTGCCAGCAGTTTAGAGGGCTATCCCACAGATACGCAGTATTTT; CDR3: CASSLEGYPTDTQYF
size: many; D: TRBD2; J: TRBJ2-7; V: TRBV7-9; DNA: TGTGCCAGCGCGGCGGGGGACTACCCCTACGAGCAGTACTTC; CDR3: CASAAGDYPYEQYF
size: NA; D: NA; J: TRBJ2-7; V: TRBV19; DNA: TGTGCCAGTAGTCGCGGCGGTTTAATGTACGAGCAGTACTTC; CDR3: CASSRGGLMYEQYF
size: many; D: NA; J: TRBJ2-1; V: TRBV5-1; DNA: TGCGCCAGCAGCTTTAATCGGGCTTCAGGGAATGAGCAGTTCTTC; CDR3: CASSFNRASGNEQFF
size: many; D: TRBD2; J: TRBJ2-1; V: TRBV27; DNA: TGTGCCAGCAGACTGGGAGGGGTAGGGAATGAGCAGTTCTTC; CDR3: CASRLGGVGNEQFF
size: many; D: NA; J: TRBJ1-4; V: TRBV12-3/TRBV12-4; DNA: TGTGCCAGCAGTTTAGTGGTTCTGGGCCGAACTAATGAAAAACTGTTTTTT; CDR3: CASSLVVLGRTNEKLFF
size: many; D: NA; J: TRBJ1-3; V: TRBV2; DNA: TGTGCCAGCAGTGCAGGGCTCTCTGGAAACACCATATATTTT; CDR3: CASSAGLSGNTIYF
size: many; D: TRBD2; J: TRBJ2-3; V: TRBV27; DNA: TGTGCCAGCAGTCCGACATATGGACTTTCCAGCGGGGGGTATAGAGATACGCAGTATTTT; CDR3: CASSPTYGLSSGGYRDTQYF
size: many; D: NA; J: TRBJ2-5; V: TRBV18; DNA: TGTGCCAGCTCACCACGGCAGAACGTGTACCAAGAGACCCAGTACTTC; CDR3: CASSPRQNVYQETQYF
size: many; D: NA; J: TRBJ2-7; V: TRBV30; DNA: TGTGCCTTGCACCCATCGAGCTCCTACGAGCAGTACTTC; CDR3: CALHPSSSYEQYF